This T cell receptor (beta chain) derives from a study of shared clonotypes between healthy human individuals. On the study more broadly: CD4 naive cells filled three plates per donor, CD4 memory three, CD8 naive two and CD8 memory one. Study-level results: About 5.2% was the fraction of naive CD4 clonotypes found shared across a few donors.

The CDR3 has 19 amino acids. With 2 bases removed from V and 7 bases from J, the gap between germline ends came to 32 bases. Per the germline V gene, CDR1 is SQVTM and CDR2 is ANQGSEA. Turning to this clone: Its antigen is unidentified.

Researchers reported that CD8 memory united CD45RO+ cells with CCR7-negative CD45RA+ TemRA cells. Replicate PCRs run on sorted subsets employed approximately 0.2 ug DNA, 30,000 to 35,000 T cell genomes. Libraries were prepared by immunoSEQ multiplex PCR; TCRdb keeps only in-frame clonotypes and omits some of them. The data contain about 95,000 clones, 67% of them singletons. This chain uses TRBV29-1 with TRBJ1-2, with a weak D call TRBD1 (5 bases). The TCR sequence derives from a man in his thirties or forties in good health. Material: memory CD8+ T cells sorted from blood. Stated subset: CD45RO+ cells pooled with CCR7-negative TemRA cells. CDR3 sequence: CSVELYGNWEGETGGGYTF. CDR3 in DNA: TGCAGCGTTGAACTTTACGGGAATTGGGAAGGGGAAACGGGGGGTGGCTACACCTTC.